This TCR beta chain was identified during a study of molecular identifiers for immune sequencing clone quantification. Study results and caveats: More than 99% of effector molecules, versus under 1% of naive-cell molecules, belonged to clones above 20 RNA copies.

TCRdb processed the PCR reads anew with MiXCR; each CDR3 protein has one entry. The sample lists nearly 650,000 distinct CDR3 sequences, about 25% occurring once. This clonotype was counted many times. Its antigen is still unknown. Sequences were obtained from naive CD8+ T cells from blood, with Jurkat cell RNA spiked in. As to subset: FACS-sorted CD8+CD4-CCR7+CD45RA+ naive T cells. The receptor was derived from a human donor in good health. Some libraries in this study had Jurkat cell RNA spiked in.

The CDR3 loop reads CASSSFPAEAFF. DNA for the CDR3: TGTGCCAGCAGCTCATTTCCGGCAGAAGCTTTCTTT. This chain connects TRBV7-9 to TRBJ1-1; no firm D call. V lost 4 bases and J 8 bases, leaving 11 bases between the germline ends. CDR3 length: 12 residues. Germline values: CDR1 SEHNR, CDR2 FQNEAQ (reference sequence).